Following are 21 T cell receptor beta chains from one sample sequenced in a study of human T cells and chemical hapten exposure. The time point is: patch test 1, 2 weeks after DPC sensitization. Documented treatment: therapeutic diphenylcyclopropenone sensitization with weekly scalp DPC. MiXCR, run by TCRdb on the RACE reads, gives a single entry per CDR3 protein. The sample yields about 120,000 distinct CDR3 sequences, about 13% seen once. The sequenced sample was whole blood, obtained in connection with sensitization to the hapten diphenylcyclopropenone (DPC). The receptors originated from a man between 18 and 29 years old with alopecia areata. Some clones in this sample may be carry-over from other donors' samples.

V usage is TRBV7-2 and J usage is TRBJ1-2, with 12 bases matching TRBD1. This CDR3 contains 17 residues. V shed 2 bases, J shed 4 bases, and the junction held 8 bases outside the gene matches. Looked up from germline, CDR1 is SGHTA and CDR2 is FQGNSA. The CDR3 reads CASSLRGTGGVSYGYTF. CDR3 nucleotide sequence: TGTGCCAGCAGCTTACGCGGGACAGGGGGCGTTAGCTATGGCTACACCTTC.

This clonotype was seen a few times. J is TRBJ2-3 and V is TRBV7-2; D is uncertain. Deletions cut 10 bases from V and 2 bases from J, with 10 bases between. CDR1 is SGHTA, CDR2 FQGNSA, per germline. This CDR3 is 12 amino acids long. In DNA, the CDR3 is TGTGCCATCGACGAGAACACAGATACGCAGTATTTT. This sequence encodes CAIDENTDTQYF. Together with reference TRBV7-2 and TRBJ2-3, the CDR3 gives the full variable domain: GAGVSQSPSNKVTEKGKDVELRCDPISGHTALYWYRQSLGQGLEFLIYFQGNSAPDKSGLPSDRFSAERTGGSVSTLTIQRTQQEDSAVYLCAIDENTDTQYFGPGTRLTVL.

This clonotype was picked up a small number of times. This chain connects TRBV3-1 to TRBJ1-1; 9 nucleotides align to TRBD1. The CDR3 runs to 14 residues. Germline assignment: CDR1 LGHDT and CDR2 YNNKEL (reference sequence). V was pared by 3 bases and J by 5 bases, with 4 bases of the junction left unmatched. The chain's CDR3 is CASSHTGGRTEAFF. The CDR3 DNA is TGTGCCAGCAGCCACACAGGGGGCAGGACTGAAGCTTTCTTT. Full variable domain (missing parts from reference TRBV3-1 and TRBJ1-1): DTAVSQTPKYLVTQMGNDKSIKCEQNLGHDTMYWYKQDSKKFLKIMFSYNNKELIINETVPNRFSPKSPDKAHLNLHINSLELGDSAVYFCASSHTGGRTEAFFGQGTRLTVV.

The J gene is TRBJ2-1, the V gene TRBV6-2 or TRBV6-3; the D is unclear. The CDR3 runs to 15 residues. Germline values: CDR1 MNHEY, CDR2 SVGEGT. V was cut by 5 bases and J by 0 bases, with 11 bases left in between. In nucleotides, the CDR3 is TGTGCCAGCAGTGAGACCTTTAGCTCCTACAATGAGCAGTTCTTC. Amino acids: CASSETFSSYNEQFF.

This clonotype turned up a few times. This chain connects TRBV6-2 or TRBV6-3 to TRBJ2-7; 8 bases map to TRBD2. The CDR3 loop spans 13 amino acids. Germline V gives CDR1 MNHEY, CDR2 SVGEGT. The ends lost 11 bases at V and 3 bases at J; junction bases unmatched: 9. The DNA of the CDR3 is TGTGCCGGGGCACTAGCGGACCACTACGAGCAGTACTTC. Encoded protein: CAGALADHYEQYF.

This clonotype was found a few times. This chain connects TRBV7-2 to TRBJ2-5; D gene ambiguous. The V gene's germline CDR1 is SGHTA and CDR2 FQGNSA. The CDR3 is 11 residues long. V was clipped by 6 bases and J by 2 bases, with 4 bases between them. The CDR3 DNA follows: TGTGCCAGCAGAGAACAAGAGACCCAGTACTTC. Its protein product is CASREQETQYF.

Only a few counts were recorded for this clonotype. The V call is TRBV11-2, the J call TRBJ1-6; possible D gene TRBD1, 6 bases. CDR3 length: 15 amino acids. CDR1 and CDR2 (germline): SGHAT, FQNNGV. Deletions cut 3 bases from V and 7 bases from J, with 13 bases between. Written as DNA, the CDR3 is TGTGCCAGCAGCTTTAATCGGGGGGCAAATTCACCCCTCCACTTT. Amino acid sequence: CASSFNRGANSPLHF.

This clonotype was found a few times. The chain is built from TRBV18 and TRBJ1-2, with D perhaps matching TRBD1 (5 bases). The germline V and J ends were trimmed by 0 bases and 6 bases, with 17 bases remaining between them. This CDR3 is built from 16 residues. Germline CDR1 KGHSH, CDR2 LQKENI. CDR3 in amino acids: CASSPPDRGKTNGYTF. The CDR3 bases are TGTGCCAGCTCACCACCGGACCGGGGGAAGACTAATGGCTACACCTTC.

This clonotype was picked up a small number of times. J is TRBJ2-3 and V is TRBV5-4; 8 nucleotides align to TRBD2. The germline gives CDR1 SGHNT, CDR2 YYREEE (reference sequence). V shed 5 bases, J shed 2 bases, and the junction held 10 bases outside the gene matches. The CDR3 extends over 16 amino acids. As DNA, the CDR3 is TGTGCCAGCAGAAAAGTACTAGCGGAGGACACAGATACGCAGTATTTT. It specifies CASRKVLAEDTDTQYF.

The table lists this clonotype with a few counts. V usage is TRBV29-1 and J usage is TRBJ1-1; D is ambiguous. There are 11 residues in the CDR3. Deletions cut 4 bases from V and 5 bases from J, with 8 bases between. CDR1 and CDR2 (germline): SQVTM, ANQGSEA. The CDR3 region has the DNA TGCAGCGTTGTCTCCTGGACTGAAGCTTTCTTT. It specifies CSVVSWTEAFF.

The chain has TRBV6-1 and TRBJ2-5; 10 nucleotides align to TRBD1. Trimming cost V 2 bases and J 5 bases; bases outside gene matches: 17. In germline, CDR1 is MNHNS, CDR2 SASEGT. This CDR3 is built from 19 residues. CDR3 protein: CASSELPGTGAARRETQYF. The CDR3 DNA sequence: TGTGCCAGCAGTGAACTGCCCGGGACAGGGGCGGCTAGGAGGGAGACCCAGTACTTC.

The chain uses TRBV9 and TRBJ2-1, with 10 positions matching TRBD1. V shed 2 bases and J 1 base; nucleotides not matched to a gene: 3. Germline values: CDR1 SGDLS, CDR2 YYNGEE. This CDR3 has 16 residues. The CDR3 here is CASSVAGQGSYNEQFF. In DNA form, the CDR3 reads TGTGCCAGCAGCGTGGCGGGACAGGGGTCCTACAATGAGCAGTTCTTC.

The CDR3 reads CASTLGAGDYGYTF. CDR3 in DNA: TGTGCCAGCACCCTAGGGGCAGGAGACTATGGCTACACCTTC. The chain has TRBV7-2 and TRBJ1-2; the D gene is possibly TRBD1 (5 bases). Germline values: CDR1 SGHTA, CDR2 FQGNSA. Trimming removed 7 bases from V and 3 bases from J, with 15 bases in between. There are 14 residues in the CDR3.

The chain joins TRBV27 to TRBJ1-5; the D gene is possibly TRBD1 (6 bases). This CDR3 spans 16 amino acids. Germline V CDR1 and CDR2: MNHEY, SMNVEV (reference sequence). Trimming left V 5 bases short and J 9 bases short, with 23 bases between. For the CDR3, the DNA is TGTGCCAGCAGTCCTGATCGAGGGGGATTTCTTCGGCCCCAGCATTTT. Its protein product is CASSPDRGGFLRPQHF.

This clonotype was counted at least ten times. This rearrangement joins TRBV7-3 to TRBJ2-5; tentative D call: TRBD2 (6 bases). The CDR3 totals 15 residues. Germline V gene data show CDR1 as SGHTA and CDR2 as FQGTGA. Trimming cost V 4 bases and J 4 bases, with 16 bases left between them. CDR3 DNA: TGTGCCAGCAGCTCCACTGGCATCGGGAGAGAGACCCAGTACTTC. Its translation is CASSSTGIGRETQYF.

The sample holds a few counts of this clonotype. The chain employs TRBV5-1 and TRBJ1-1; D is undetermined. Per germline, CDR1 SGHRS and CDR2 YFSETQ. This CDR3 is 14 amino acids long. V was shortened by 2 bases and J by 1 base, with 9 bases between the two germline ends. The CDR3 spells CASSFWEENTEAFF. In nucleotides, the CDR3 is TGCGCCAGCAGCTTTTGGGAGGAGAACACTGAAGCTTTCTTT.

This clonotype has a handful of counts. V and J are TRBV6-2 or TRBV6-3 and TRBJ2-7; D unclear. This CDR3 is built from 13 residues. V dropped 0 bases and J dropped 2 bases, with 5 bases sitting between them. Germline CDR1 reads MNHEY; CDR2 reads SVGEGT. The CDR3 loop is CASSYSQPYEQYF. The CDR3 coding sequence is TGTGCCAGCAGTTACTCACAACCCTACGAGCAGTACTTC.

A few counts support this clonotype. J is TRBJ1-4 and V is TRBV20-1; D is uncertain. Trimming pared 6 bases from V and 11 bases from J, leaving 25 bases between. CDR3 length: 15 residues. Germline loops: CDR1 DFQATT, CDR2 SNEGSKA (reference sequence). The CDR3 region is CSAPQPRTSFWKLFF. In DNA form, the CDR3 reads TGCAGTGCGCCCCAGCCCAGGACGTCCTTTTGGAAACTGTTTTTT.

This clonotype was detected a few times. This chain links TRBV2 with TRBJ2-7; TRBD1 might be the D (6 bases). The CDR3 is 14 amino acids. Per the germline V gene, CDR1 is SNHLY and CDR2 is FYNNEI. Trimming removed 8 bases from V and 0 bases from J, with 14 bases in between. The chain's CDR3 is CASANRVTSYEQYV. The CDR3 DNA reads as TGTGCCAGCGCAAACAGGGTTACCTCCTACGAGCAGTACGTC.

This clonotype appeared once. The chain employs TRBV20-1 and TRBJ1-1; no clear D. Germline V gene sequence: CDR1 DFQATT, CDR2 SNEGSKA (reference sequence). The CDR3 has 10 amino acids. Deletions cut 5 bases from V and 4 bases from J, with 5 bases between. In nucleotides, the CDR3 is TGCAGTGCTGGATCCACTGAAGCTTTCTTT. It yields the protein CSAGSTEAFF.

This clonotype turned up a few times. The rearrangement links TRBV7-9 to TRBJ1-2; D is unclear. Looked up from germline, CDR1 is SEHNR and CDR2 is FQNEAQ (reference sequence). The CDR3 is 15 amino acids. The ends were cut back, 7 bases at V and 5 bases at J, with 20 bases in the middle. CDR3 bases: TGTGCCAGCATCCCGAGTGGGGTAAATGGGTATGGCTACACCTTC. Encoded protein: CASIPSGVNGYGYTF.